This TCR beta chain is from a study of post-analysis software for immune sequencing data. At the level of the study: In terms of disease course, relapsing-remitting, secondary progressive and progressive-relapsing multiple sclerosis were included.

CDR3 length: 12 residues. Trimming shortened V by 4 bases and J by 6 bases, and 13 bases separated the two germline ends. The germline gives CDR1 SQVTM, CDR2 ANQGSEA. To note about this clonotype: Its specificity is not known.

General study results and limits: The F measure placed samples prepared in the same batch into strongly shared clusters. Relative to controls, patients with multiple sclerosis showed significantly lower normalized Chao1 diversity. TRBV5-6, TRBV5-1 and TRBV20-1 belonged to a set of about 5 TRBV segments that were more frequent in patients than controls.

Unique-molecular-identifier-tagged TCR beta cDNA libraries were used. It was from roughly 1 to 10 million T cells that about half a million cDNA molecules came. TCRdb fed the PCR reads into MiXCR, producing one record per CDR3 protein. The sample includes 380,000 or so distinct CDR3 sequences, less than 35% of them seen just once. The sequence was obtained from a girl under 18 with multiple sclerosis. The sample comprised blood. The chain couples TRBV29-1 to TRBJ2-7, with D perhaps being TRBD1 or TRBD2 (6 bases each). The chain's CDR3 is CSVALGGSEQYF. The CDR3 nucleotides are TGCAGCGTTGCCCTCGGGGGCAGCGAGCAGTACTTC.